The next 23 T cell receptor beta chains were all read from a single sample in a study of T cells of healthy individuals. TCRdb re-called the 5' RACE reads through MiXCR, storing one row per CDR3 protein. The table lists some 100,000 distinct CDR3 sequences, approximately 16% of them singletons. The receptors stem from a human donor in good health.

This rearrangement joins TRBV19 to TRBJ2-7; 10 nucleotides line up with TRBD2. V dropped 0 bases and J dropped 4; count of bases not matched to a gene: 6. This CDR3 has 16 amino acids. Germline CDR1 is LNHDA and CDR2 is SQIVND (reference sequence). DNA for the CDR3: TGTGCCAGTAGTATAGATGGAGCGGGAGGGCGGTACGAGCAGTACTTC. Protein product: CASSIDGAGGRYEQYF.

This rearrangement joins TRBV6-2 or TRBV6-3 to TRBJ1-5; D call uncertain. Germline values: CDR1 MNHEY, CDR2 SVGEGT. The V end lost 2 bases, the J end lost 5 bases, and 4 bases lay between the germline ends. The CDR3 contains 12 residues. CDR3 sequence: CASSYPYQPQHF. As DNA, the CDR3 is TGTGCCAGCAGTTACCCGTATCAGCCCCAGCATTTT.

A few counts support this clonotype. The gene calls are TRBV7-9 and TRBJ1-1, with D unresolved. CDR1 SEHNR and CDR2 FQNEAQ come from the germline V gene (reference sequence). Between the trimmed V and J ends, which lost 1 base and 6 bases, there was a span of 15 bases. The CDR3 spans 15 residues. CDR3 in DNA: TGTGCCAGCAGCTTAGGGGCGGTTGAGGGATCTGAAGCTTTCTTT. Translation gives CASSLGAVEGSEAFF.

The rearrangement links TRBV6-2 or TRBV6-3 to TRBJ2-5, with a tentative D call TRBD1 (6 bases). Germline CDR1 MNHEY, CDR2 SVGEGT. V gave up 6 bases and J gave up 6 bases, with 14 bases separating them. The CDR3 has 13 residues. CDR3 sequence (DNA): TGTGCCAGCAGGTCGCCAGGGGAGAAGACCCAGTACTTC. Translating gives CASRSPGEKTQYF.

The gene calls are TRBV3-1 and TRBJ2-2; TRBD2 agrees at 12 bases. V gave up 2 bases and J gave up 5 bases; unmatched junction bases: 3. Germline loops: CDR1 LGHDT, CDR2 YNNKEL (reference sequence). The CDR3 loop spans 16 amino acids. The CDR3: CASSQIGLAGTGELFF. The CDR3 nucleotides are TGTGCCAGCAGCCAAATCGGACTAGCGGGGACCGGGGAGCTGTTTTTT.

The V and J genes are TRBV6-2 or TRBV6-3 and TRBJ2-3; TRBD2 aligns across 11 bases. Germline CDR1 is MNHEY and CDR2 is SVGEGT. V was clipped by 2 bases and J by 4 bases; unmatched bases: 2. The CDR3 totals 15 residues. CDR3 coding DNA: TGTGCCAGCAGTTACCTAGCGGGAGGCGCAGATACGCAGTATTTT. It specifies CASSYLAGGADTQYF.

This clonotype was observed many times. The CDR3 DNA reads TGCGCCAGCAGAGAGCAGACAGGGCAAGTGAGCGAGCAGTACTTC. Its translation is CASREQTGQVSEQYF. The chain has TRBV10-1 and TRBJ2-7, with 7 nucleotides matching TRBD1. Looked up from germline, CDR1 is WNHNN and CDR2 is SYGVQD (reference sequence). With 6 bases clipped from V and 6 bases from J, the junction kept 14 bases outside the gene matches. The length of the CDR3 is 15 residues.

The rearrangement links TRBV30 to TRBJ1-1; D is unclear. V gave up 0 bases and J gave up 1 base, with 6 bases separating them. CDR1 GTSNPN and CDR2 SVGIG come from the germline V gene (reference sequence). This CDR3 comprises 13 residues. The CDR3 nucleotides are TGTGCCTGGAGTGTGCACAGGAACACTGAAGCTTTCTTT. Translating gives CAWSVHRNTEAFF. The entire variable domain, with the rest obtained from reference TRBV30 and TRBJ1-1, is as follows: SQTIHQWPATLVQPVGSPLSLECTVEGTSNPNLYWYRQAAGRGLQLLFYSVGIGQISSEVPQNLSASRPQDRQFILSSKKLLLSDSGFYLCAWSVHRNTEAFFGQGTRLTVV.

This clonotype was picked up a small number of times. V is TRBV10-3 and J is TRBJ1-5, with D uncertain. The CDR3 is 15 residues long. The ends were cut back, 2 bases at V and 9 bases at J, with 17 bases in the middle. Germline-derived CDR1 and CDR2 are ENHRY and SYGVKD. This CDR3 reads CAISEIWTLVGPQHF. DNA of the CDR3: TGTGCCATCAGTGAGATCTGGACGCTGGTCGGGCCCCAGCATTTT.

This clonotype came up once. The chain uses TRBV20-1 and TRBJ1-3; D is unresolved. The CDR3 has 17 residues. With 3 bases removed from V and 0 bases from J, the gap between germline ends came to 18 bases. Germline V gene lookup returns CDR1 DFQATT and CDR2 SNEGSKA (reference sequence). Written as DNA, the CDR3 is TGCAGTGCTAGGATTCCTCTGGCAGGTAGCTCTGGAAACACCATATATTTT. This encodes CSARIPLAGSSGNTIYF.

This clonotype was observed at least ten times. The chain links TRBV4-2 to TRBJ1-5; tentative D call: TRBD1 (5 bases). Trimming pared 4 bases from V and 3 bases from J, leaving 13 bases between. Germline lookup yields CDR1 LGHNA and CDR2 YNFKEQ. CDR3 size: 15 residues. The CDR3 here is CASSLRDDYNQPQHF. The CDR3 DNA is TGTGCCAGCAGCCTCCGGGACGACTACAATCAGCCCCAGCATTTT.

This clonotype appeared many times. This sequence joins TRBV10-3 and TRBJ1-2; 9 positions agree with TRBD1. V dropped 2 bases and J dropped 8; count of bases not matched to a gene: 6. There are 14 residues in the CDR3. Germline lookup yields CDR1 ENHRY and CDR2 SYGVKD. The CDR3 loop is CAISERGQGKGYTF. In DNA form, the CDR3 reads TGTGCCATCAGTGAGAGAGGACAGGGGAAAGGCTACACCTTC.

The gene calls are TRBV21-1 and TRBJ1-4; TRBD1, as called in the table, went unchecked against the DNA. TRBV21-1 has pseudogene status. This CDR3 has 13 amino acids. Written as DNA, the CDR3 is TGTGCCAGCAGCAAAGGAGGGGTTGAAAAACTGTTTTTT. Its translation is CASSKGGVEKLFF.

The chain's CDR3 is CASSQTTTGTLYNEQFF. The CDR3 DNA reads as TGCGCCAGCAGCCAAACTACGACAGGGACCTTGTACAATGAGCAGTTCTTC. The rearrangement joins TRBV5-1 to TRBJ2-1, with TRBD1 matching over 7 bases. The germline gives CDR1 SGHRS, CDR2 YFSETQ. The junction had 14 bases not matched to a gene; V was cut back by 4 bases and J by 4 bases. The CDR3 sequence is 17 residues long.

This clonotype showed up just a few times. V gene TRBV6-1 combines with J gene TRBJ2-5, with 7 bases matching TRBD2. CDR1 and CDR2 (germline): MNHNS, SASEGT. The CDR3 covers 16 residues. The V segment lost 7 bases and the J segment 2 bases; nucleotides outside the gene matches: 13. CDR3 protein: CASTRESGGLQETQYF. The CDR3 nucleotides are TGTGCCAGCACCCGAGAGTCGGGGGGTCTACAAGAGACCCAGTACTTC.

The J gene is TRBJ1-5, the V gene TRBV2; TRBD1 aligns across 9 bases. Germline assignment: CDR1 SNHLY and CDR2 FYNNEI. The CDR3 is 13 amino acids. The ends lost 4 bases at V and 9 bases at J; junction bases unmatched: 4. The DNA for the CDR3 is TGTGCCAGCAGTGGGGGACAGGGTTGGCCCCAGCATTTT. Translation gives CASSGGQGWPQHF.

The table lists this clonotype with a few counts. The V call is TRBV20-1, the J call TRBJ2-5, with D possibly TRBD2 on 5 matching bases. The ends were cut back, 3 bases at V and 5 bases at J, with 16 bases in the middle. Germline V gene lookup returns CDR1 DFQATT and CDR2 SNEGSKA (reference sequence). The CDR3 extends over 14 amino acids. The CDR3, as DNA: TGCAGTGCTAGTGTTCAGACGGGGATCGAGACCCAGTACTTC. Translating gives CSASVQTGIETQYF.

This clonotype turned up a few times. CDR3 bases: TGTGCCAGCATAGTGTCCGGCGTGGGCACAGATACGCAGTATTTT. Translating it yields CASIVSGVGTDTQYF. This sequence joins TRBV2 and TRBJ2-3; D gene ambiguous. CDR1 and CDR2 from the germline V gene are SNHLY and FYNNEI. V was clipped by 7 bases and J by 1 base, with 15 bases between them. This CDR3 contains 15 residues.

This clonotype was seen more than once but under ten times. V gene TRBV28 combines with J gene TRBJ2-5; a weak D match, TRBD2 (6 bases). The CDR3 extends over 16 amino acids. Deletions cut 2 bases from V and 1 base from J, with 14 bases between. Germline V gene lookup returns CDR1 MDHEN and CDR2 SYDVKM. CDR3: CASSLRDFRGQETQYF. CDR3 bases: TGTGCCAGCAGTTTAAGGGACTTCCGGGGCCAAGAGACCCAGTACTTC.

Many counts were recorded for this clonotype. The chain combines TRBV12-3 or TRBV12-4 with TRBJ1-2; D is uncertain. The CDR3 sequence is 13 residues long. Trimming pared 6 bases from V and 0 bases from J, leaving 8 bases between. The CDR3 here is CASRATANYGYTF. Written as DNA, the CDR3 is TGTGCCAGCAGGGCGACTGCTAACTATGGCTACACCTTC.

The CDR3 DNA sequence: TGTGCCAGCAGCTTAGATCCGGGAAACACCATATATTTT. Translated: CASSLDPGNTIYF. The rearrangement links TRBV11-3 to TRBJ1-3; D gene ambiguous. This CDR3 comprises 13 residues. CDR1 and CDR2 from the germline V gene are SGHNT and YENEEA. Trimming took off 0 bases at V and 4 bases at J, with 4 bases between the two ends.

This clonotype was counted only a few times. DNA of the CDR3: TGTGCCAGCAGTTCATGGAGCAGCAAAAACATTCAGTACTTC. Its protein is CASSSWSSKNIQYF. The chain links TRBV12-3 or TRBV12-4 to TRBJ2-4, with unresolved D. V lost 4 bases, J lost 3 bases, and 10 bases lay in between. The CDR3 extends over 14 amino acids.

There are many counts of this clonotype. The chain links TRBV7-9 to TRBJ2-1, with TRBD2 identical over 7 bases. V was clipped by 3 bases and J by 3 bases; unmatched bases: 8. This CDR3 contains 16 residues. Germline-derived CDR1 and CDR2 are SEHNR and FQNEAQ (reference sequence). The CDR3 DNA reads TGTGCCAGCAGCTTTCTTGTTTCGGGGGGCTACAATGAGCAGTTCTTC. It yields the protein CASSFLVSGGYNEQFF.